The present T cell receptor beta chain was sequenced within a study of post-analysis software for immune sequencing data. This clonotype occurred a few times. Its specificity is unknown. CDR1 DFQATT and CDR2 SNEGSKA come from the germline V gene (reference sequence). V gave up 2 bases and J gave up 2 bases; unmatched junction bases: 3. The length of the CDR3 is 15 residues. Study-level results: Included in a set of about 5 TRBV segments more frequent in patients than controls were TRBV5-6, TRBV5-1 and TRBV20-1.

Unique molecular identifiers tagged the TCR beta cDNA libraries. TCRdb re-derived calls from the PCR reads in MiXCR, one entry per CDR3 protein. The sample shows roughly 730,000 distinct CDR3 sequences, approximately 30% of them seen only once. The receptor was isolated from a girl between 10 and 17 years old with multiple sclerosis. The material sequenced was blood. The rearrangement joins TRBV20-1 to TRBJ2-4; 10 bases are shared with TRBD2. This CDR3 reads CSARLAGVSKNIQYF. CDR3 DNA: TGCAGTGCTAGACTAGCGGGAGTATCCAAAAACATTCAGTACTTC.